The rows below give T cell receptor beta chains drawn from one sample of a study of blood T cell repertoires in COVID-19. Generated by immunoSEQ multiplex PCR, the TCRdb table keeps only in-frame clones and is missing some. The sample shows roughly 160,000 clones, 70% to 90% of them seen only once. Sequences were obtained from peripheral blood. The receptors were gathered from a woman aged 80 or older with COVID-19, enrolled during active disease. Both conserved end residues are part of each CDR3. D genes are given only for firm matches.

D gene	J gene	V gene	CDR3 DNA	CDR3 protein
-	TRBJ2-5	TRBV18	TGTGCCAGCTCACCGTCCAGGGAAGAGACCCAGTACTTC	CASSPSREETQYF
TRBD1	TRBJ1-6	TRBV18	TGTGCCAGCTCGCTTGGGACAGGGGGTAATTCACCCCTCCACTTT	CASSLGTGGNSPLHF
-	TRBJ2-7	TRBV6-4	TGTGCCAGCAGGGCGGGCGAGCAGTACTTC	CASRAGEQYF
-	TRBJ1-2	TRBV27	TGTGCCAGCAGTCCCCAGGGGTCGCACTATGGCTACACCTTC	CASSPQGSHYGYTF
-	TRBJ1-6	TRBV5-1	TGCGCCAGCAGCTTGGAAGCATCGGGTGATTCACCCCTCCACTTT	CASSLEASGDSPLHF
TRBD2	TRBJ2-7	TRBV5-4	TGTGCCAGCAGCTTGGATTTGAGCGGGAGAACCGAGCAGTACTTC	CASSLDLSGRTEQYF
TRBD1	TRBJ2-2	TRBV7-9	TGTGCCAGCAGCTTACCACAGGGGCGGGAGCTGTTTTTT	CASSLPQGRELFF
TRBD2	TRBJ2-3	TRBV5-1	TGCGCCAGCAGCAAGAGACTAGCGTTGTCAGATACGCAGTATTTT	CASSKRLALSDTQYF
TRBD1	TRBJ2-1	TRBV18	TGTGCCAGCTCACGTTTTTCAGGGGGCTCCTACAATGAGCAGTTCTTC	CASSRFSGGSYNEQFF
TRBD1	TRBJ1-2	TRBV19	TGTGCCAGTAGTACCAGGACAGGCCACTATGGCTACACCTTC	CASSTRTGHYGYTF
-	TRBJ2-1	TRBV18	TGTGCCAGCTCACCAAGATACGGGAGTCTACAGGATGAGCAGTTCTTC	CASSPRYGSLQDEQFF
TRBD1	TRBJ1-4	TRBV10-3	TGTGCCATCAGTGAGACCGGGACAGCTAATGAAAAACTGTTTTTT	CAISETGTANEKLFF
TRBD1	TRBJ2-7	TRBV6-5	TGTGCCAGCAGTTACTTGCCCATAGGACAGGGCAACGAGCAGTACTTC	CASSYLPIGQGNEQYF
TRBD2	TRBJ2-1	TRBV5-1	TGCGCCAGCTCCACCCTGATCGGGGGGGTTTGGAATGAGCAGTTCTTC	CASSTLIGGVWNEQFF
TRBD1	TRBJ1-2	TRBV7-8	TGTGCCAGCAGCGGGGGAGGGGCTGTGGGGACAGGGGGCGCCCTCTATGGCTACACCTTC	CASSGGGAVGTGGALYGYTF
TRBD1	TRBJ2-1	TRBV9	TGTGCCAGCAGCGTATGGACAGGTTCGATCAATGAGCAGTTCTTC	CASSVWTGSINEQFF
-	TRBJ1-1	TRBV15	TGTGCCACCAGCAACAGGGAGGGCACTGAAGCTTTCTTT	CATSNREGTEAFF
TRBD1	TRBJ1-1	TRBV2	TGTGCCAGCAGTGAACAGGGGGGAACTGAAGCTTTCTTT	CASSEQGGTEAFF
TRBD1	TRBJ2-3	TRBV7-6	TGTGCCAGCAGCTTAGTCGCGACAGGGTTTTCTAGCACAGATACGCAGTATTTT	CASSLVATGFSSTDTQYF
TRBD2	TRBJ2-1	TRBV19	TGTGCCAGTAGTGGTAGCGGGACCTACAATGAGCAGTTCTTC	CASSGSGTYNEQFF
TRBD1	TRBJ2-7	TRBV5-1	TGCGCCAGCAGCGCCGACAGGGGGCTCGAGCAGTACTTC	CASSADRGLEQYF
-	TRBJ1-4	TRBV6-5	TGTGCCAGCAGTTTGTCCGGGAGAAATGAAAAACTGTTTTTT	CASSLSGRNEKLFF
-	TRBJ2-7	TRBV29-1	TGCAGCGTTTCAGGGGGGCGGGCCGAGCAGTACTTC	CSVSGGRAEQYF
-	TRBJ2-6	TRBV14	TGTGCCAGCAGCCAAGGTCGGGGGGCCATCTCTGGGGCCAACGTCCTGACTTTC	CASSQGRGAISGANVLTF
TRBD2	TRBJ2-1	TRBV5-4	TGTGCCAGCAGCTGGACTAGCGGGGAATACAATGAGCAGTTCTTC	CASSWTSGEYNEQFF
-	TRBJ2-3	TRBV28	TGTGCCACCGCGGGGCGAAATGGGCCCACAGATACGCAGTATTTT	CATAGRNGPTDTQYF
TRBD1	TRBJ1-1	TRBV5-4	TGTGCCAGCAGCTTGGAGGGACAGGGAATGAACACTGAAGCTTTCTTT	CASSLEGQGMNTEAFF
TRBD2	TRBJ2-1	TRBV24-1	TGTGCCACCAGGGCTAGCGGGACCGATGAGCAGTTCTTC	CATRASGTDEQFF